Described below is a single T cell receptor beta chain sequence and its context. Compared with germline, one end of the junction differs, possibly owing to a read error. The sample originates from a study of blood T cell repertoires in COVID-19. The CDR3 totals 13 residues. Germline V gives CDR1 SGHRS, CDR2 YFSETQ. The repertoire was sequenced with immunoSEQ multiplex PCR; TCRdb's copy has only in-frame clones and lacks some. The table includes roughly 80,000 clones, under 90% detected once. The TCR was taken from a woman aged 70 to 79 with acute or convalescent COVID-19. V usage is TRBV5-1 and J usage is TRBJ2-2, with D perhaps TRBD2 (5 bases). The sequenced sample was peripheral blood. This CDR3 reads CASSLTLTGKLFF. The CDR3 coding sequence is TGCGCCAGCAGCTTGACTTTGACCGGGAAGCTGTTTTTT. Variable domain in full (rest from reference TRBV5-1 and TRBJ2-2): KAGVTQTPRYLIKTRGQQVTLSCSPISGHRSVSWYQQTPGQGLQFLFEYFSETQRNKGNFPGRFSGRQFSNSRSEMNVSTLELGDSALYLCASSLTLTGKLFFGEGSRLTVL.